The T cell receptor (beta chain) described here comes from a study of regulatory T cells in long-lasting Graves disease. Notes on the study in general: Persistent Graves' patients showed a TCR diversity that was lower than that of newly diagnosed ones.

This clonotype came up many times. Antigen unknown. The V end was cut by 6 bases, the J end by 2 bases, with 15 bases between. CDR3 length: 15 amino acids. Germline V gene lookup returns CDR1 MNHNS and CDR2 SASEGT. Library construction for TCR beta used iRepertoire HTBI primers and Arm-PCR of CDR3 regions. TCRdb reprocessed the multiplex PCR reads via MiXCR and lists one record per CDR3 protein. The sample carries 350,000 to 400,000 distinct CDR3 sequences, 15% to 20% recorded once. Time point denoted: newly diagnosed GD, antithyroid drugs for less than 3 months. There was RNA extracted from PBMCs, and the TCR library was made from it. These data are also associated with another study on T cells in Graves' hyperthyroidism and ophthalmopathy.

The sample consisted of peripheral blood mononuclear cells (PBMCs), taken at new diagnosis, from a patient treated with antithyroid drugs. The sequence derives from a woman in her late teens or twenties with Graves disease. The chain carries TRBV6-1 and TRBJ2-3; perhaps TRBD1 as D (6 bases). DNA for the CDR3: TGTGCCAGCAGCCTATTACGGACAGCCACAGATACGCAGTATTTT. Encoded protein: CASSLLRTATDTQYF.